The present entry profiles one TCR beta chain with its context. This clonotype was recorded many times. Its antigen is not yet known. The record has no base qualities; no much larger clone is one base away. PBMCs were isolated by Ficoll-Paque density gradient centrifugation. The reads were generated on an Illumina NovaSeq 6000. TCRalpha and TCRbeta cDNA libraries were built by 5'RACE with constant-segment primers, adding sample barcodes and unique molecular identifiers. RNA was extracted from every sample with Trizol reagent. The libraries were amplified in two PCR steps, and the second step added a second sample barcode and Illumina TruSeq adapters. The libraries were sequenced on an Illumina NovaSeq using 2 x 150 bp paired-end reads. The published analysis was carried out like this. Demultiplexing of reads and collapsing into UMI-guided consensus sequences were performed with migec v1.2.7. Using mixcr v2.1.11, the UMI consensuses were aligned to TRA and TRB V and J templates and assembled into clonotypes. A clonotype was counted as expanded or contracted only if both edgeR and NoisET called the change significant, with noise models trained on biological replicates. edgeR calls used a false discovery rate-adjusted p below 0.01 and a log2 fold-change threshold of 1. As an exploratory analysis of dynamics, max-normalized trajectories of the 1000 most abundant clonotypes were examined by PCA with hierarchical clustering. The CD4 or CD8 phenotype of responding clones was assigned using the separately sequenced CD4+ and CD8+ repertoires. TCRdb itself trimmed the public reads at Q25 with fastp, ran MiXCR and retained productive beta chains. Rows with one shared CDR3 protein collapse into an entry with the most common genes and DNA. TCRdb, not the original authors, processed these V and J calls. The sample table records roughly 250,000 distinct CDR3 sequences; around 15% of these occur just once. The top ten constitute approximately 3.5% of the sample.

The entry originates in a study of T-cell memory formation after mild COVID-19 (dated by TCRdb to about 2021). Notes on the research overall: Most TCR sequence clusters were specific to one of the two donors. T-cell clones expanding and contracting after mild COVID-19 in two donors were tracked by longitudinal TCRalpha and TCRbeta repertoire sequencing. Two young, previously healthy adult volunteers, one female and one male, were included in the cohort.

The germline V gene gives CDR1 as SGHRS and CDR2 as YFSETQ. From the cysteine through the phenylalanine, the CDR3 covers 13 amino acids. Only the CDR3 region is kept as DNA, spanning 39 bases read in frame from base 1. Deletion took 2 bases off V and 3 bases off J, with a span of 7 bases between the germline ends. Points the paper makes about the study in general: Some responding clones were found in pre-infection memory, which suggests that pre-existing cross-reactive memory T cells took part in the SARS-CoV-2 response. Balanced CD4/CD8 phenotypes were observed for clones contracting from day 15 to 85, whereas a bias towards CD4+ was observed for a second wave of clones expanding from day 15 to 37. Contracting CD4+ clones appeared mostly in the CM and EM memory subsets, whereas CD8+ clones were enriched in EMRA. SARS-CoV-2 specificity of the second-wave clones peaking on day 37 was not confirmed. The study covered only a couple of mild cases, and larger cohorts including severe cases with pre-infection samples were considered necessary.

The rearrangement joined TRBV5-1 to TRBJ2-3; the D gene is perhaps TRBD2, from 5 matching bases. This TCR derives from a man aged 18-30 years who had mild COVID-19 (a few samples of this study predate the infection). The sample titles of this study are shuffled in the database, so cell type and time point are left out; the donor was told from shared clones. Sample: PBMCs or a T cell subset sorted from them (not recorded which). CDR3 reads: CASSLEGTDTQYF. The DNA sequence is TGCGCCAGCAGCTTAGAGGGTACAGATACGCAGTATTTT. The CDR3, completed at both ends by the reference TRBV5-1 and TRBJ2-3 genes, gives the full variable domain KAGVTQTPRYLIKTRGQQVTLSCSPISGHRSVSWYQQTPGQGLQFLFEYFSETQRNKGNFPGRFSGRQFSNSRSEMNVSTLELGDSALYLCASSLEGTDTQYFGPGTRLTVL.